Presented here are 23 T cell receptor beta chains from one specimen sequenced in a study of control samples from healthy donors and cancer patients. Generated by immunoSEQ multiplex PCR, the TCRdb table keeps only in-frame clones and is missing some. The sample includes about 120,000 clones, around 91% of them seen just once. The sequenced material came from PBMCs. Receptor source: a woman aged 50 to 65 with colorectal cancer.

The V call is TRBV19, the J call TRBJ1-2, with 9 bases aligning to TRBD1. The CDR3 has 17 residues. After removal of 8 bases from V and 6 bases from J, the junction contained 19 bases not matched to a gene. Germline loops: CDR1 LNHDA, CDR2 SQIVND (reference sequence). The CDR3 spells CASGEPGQGIVRDGYTF. The CDR3 DNA sequence: TGTGCCAGTGGAGAGCCGGGACAGGGAATCGTAAGAGATGGCTACACCTTC.

This sequence joins TRBV5-1 and TRBJ2-7; D might be TRBD2 (5 bases). V was shortened by 1 base and J by 0 bases, with 8 bases between the two germline ends. The germline CDR1 and CDR2 sequences are SGHRS and YFSETQ. The CDR3 is made up of 14 amino acids. This CDR3 reads CASSLKDFSYEQYF. CDR3 nucleotide sequence: TGCGCCAGCAGCTTGAAGGACTTCTCCTACGAGCAGTACTTC.

The V call is TRBV25-1, the J call TRBJ2-5, with D unclear. Trimming cost V 5 bases and J 1 base, with 8 bases left between them. The CDR3 has 13 residues. The germline CDR1 and CDR2 sequences are MGHDK and SYGVNS. The CDR3 sequence: CASSRVGQETQYF. The CDR3 region has the DNA TGTGCCAGCAGTAGAGTCGGCCAAGAGACCCAGTACTTC.

The CDR3 DNA is TGTGCCAGCAGTTATACACGGTCTAGCTTGGCCTACGAGCAGTACTTC. Amino acid sequence: CASSYTRSSLAYEQYF. The chain uses TRBV27 and TRBJ2-7; possible D gene TRBD2, 5 bases. Trimming removed 4 bases from V and 2 bases from J, with 18 bases in between. The CDR3 consists of 16 residues. Per the germline V gene, CDR1 is MNHEY and CDR2 is SMNVEV (reference sequence).

On this clone itself: The junction does not match germline at one end; this may be a read error. V usage is TRBV10-3 and J usage is TRBJ1-2, with TRBD1 identical over 7 bases. The CDR3 extends over 14 amino acids. CDR1 ENHRY and CDR2 SYGVKD come from the germline V gene. The CDR3 region has the DNA TGTGCCATCAGTGAATCTACAGGGGACTATGACTACACCTTC. Translation gives CAISESTGDYDYTF.

The CDR3, as DNA: TGCGCCAGCAGCCCCCCGGGGCGGACTAATGAAAAACTGTTTTTT. As protein: CASSPPGRTNEKLFF. The rearrangement joins TRBV4-1 to TRBJ1-4, with D perhaps TRBD1 (5 bases). The CDR3 covers 15 residues. Germline V gene lookup returns CDR1 MGHRA and CDR2 YSYEKL. Between the trimmed V and J ends, which lost 4 bases and 2 bases, there was a span of 11 bases.

This clone was found once. The rearrangement joins TRBV5-6 to TRBJ1-1; 9 bases align to TRBD1. The CDR3 extends over 17 amino acids. V lost 4 bases and J lost 0; bases outside the gene matches: 10. The germline V gene encodes CDR1 SGHDT and CDR2 YYEEEE. CDR3 nucleotides: TGTGCCAGCAGCGAAACAGTGGGACAGGGAATGAACACTGAAGCTTTCTTT. This sequence encodes CASSETVGQGMNTEAFF.

This sequence joins TRBV15 and TRBJ2-7, with 7 bases that match TRBD2. CDR3 length: 15 amino acids. V lost 1 base and J lost 1; bases outside the gene matches: 4. Germline CDR1 LNHNV, CDR2 YYDKDF (reference sequence). DNA for the CDR3: TGTGCCACCAGCAGAGTATCGGGACTATCCTACGAGCAGTACTTC. Its translation is CATSRVSGLSYEQYF.

The V and J genes are TRBV6-6 and TRBJ2-1, with D tentatively TRBD1 (6 bases). This CDR3 is built from 16 residues. In germline, CDR1 is MNHNY, CDR2 SVGAGI (reference sequence). Trimming shortened V by 6 bases and J by 2 bases, and 17 bases separated the two germline ends. The CDR3 is CASSQATGKAYNEQFF. CDR3 DNA: TGTGCCAGCAGCCAAGCAACAGGGAAGGCCTACAATGAGCAGTTCTTC.

The chain joins TRBV6-6 to TRBJ2-5; 9 bases agree with TRBD2. The V segment lost 9 bases and the J segment 1 base; nucleotides outside the gene matches: 3. The CDR3 is 13 residues long. CDR1 is MNHNY, CDR2 SVGAGI, per germline (reference sequence). DNA of the CDR3: TGTGCCAGGACTAGCGGTTTCCAAGAGACCCAGTACTTC. As protein: CARTSGFQETQYF.

The rearrangement links TRBV12-3 or TRBV12-4 to TRBJ2-1, with TRBD2 matching 8 bases. J was trimmed by 9 bases and V by 8 bases; bases with no gene match: 9. The CDR3 extends over 13 amino acids. The CDR3 bases are TGTGCCAGCCGGGGAGCGGGAGCCCTTGAGCAGTTCTTC. Its translation is CASRGAGALEQFF.

This rearrangement joins TRBV6-5 to TRBJ2-7; TRBD1 matches at 9 bases. The V gene end was trimmed by 5 bases and the J gene end by 4 bases; junction bases not matched to a gene: 6. The CDR3 sequence is 14 residues long. Germline values: CDR1 MNHEY, CDR2 SVGAGI. The CDR3 spells CASSIQGARYEQYF. In DNA, the CDR3 is TGTGCCAGCAGTATACAGGGGGCTAGGTACGAGCAGTACTTC.

A few counts support this clone. The chain couples TRBV7-2 to TRBJ2-5; D is unresolved. CDR1 is SGHTA, CDR2 FQGNSA, per germline. The V end was cut by 4 bases, the J end by 4 bases, with 10 bases between. The CDR3 is 13 amino acids. CDR3 residues: CASSWNPRETQYF. CDR3 coding DNA: TGTGCCAGCAGCTGGAACCCCCGAGAGACCCAGTACTTC.

The J gene is TRBJ1-1, the V gene TRBV2; no firm D call. The CDR3 runs to 14 residues. Looked up from germline, CDR1 is SNHLY and CDR2 is FYNNEI. The V gene lost 9 bases and the J gene lost 4 bases, with 18 bases spanning the gap. The CDR3 here is CARALSGSGTEAFF. CDR3 nucleotide sequence: TGTGCCAGGGCGTTATCTGGGTCCGGCACTGAAGCTTTCTTT.

CDR3 sequence reads: CASSQGYGRLRQETQYF. CDR3 DNA sequence: TGTGCCAGCAGCCAAGGGTACGGCAGGTTACGCCAAGAGACCCAGTACTTC. The chain uses TRBV14 and TRBJ2-5, with D unclear. CDR1 and CDR2 (germline): SGHDN, FVKESK. The CDR3 loop spans 17 amino acids. V was cut by 1 base and J by 1 base, with 16 bases left in between.

This clone was seen a handful of times. V is TRBV10-1 and J is TRBJ2-3; possible D gene TRBD2, 6 bases. Trimming shortened V by 5 bases and J by 4 bases, and 19 bases separated the two germline ends. The CDR3 runs to 16 residues. Looked up from germline, CDR1 is WNHNN and CDR2 is SYGVQD (reference sequence). As DNA, the CDR3 is TGCGCCAGCAGTTCAACCCCGGCTAGCGCCGCAGATACGCAGTATTTT. This codes for CASSSTPASAADTQYF.

CDR3 sequence: CASRPGTDNQPQHF. The DNA for the CDR3 is TGTGCCAGCAGGCCCGGGACAGATAATCAGCCCCAGCATTTT. The chain is built from TRBV2 and TRBJ1-5; TRBD1 matches 7 bases. J was trimmed by 4 bases and V by 6 bases; bases with no gene match: 6. Germline assignment: CDR1 SNHLY and CDR2 FYNNEI. The CDR3 runs 14 residues.

CDR3 in DNA: TGTGCCAGTAGTACCGGTCGACAGGCCCTGGACTATGGCTACACCTTC. As protein: CASSTGRQALDYGYTF. This rearrangement joins TRBV19 to TRBJ1-2; perhaps TRBD1 as D (6 bases). Germline CDR1 LNHDA, CDR2 SQIVND (reference sequence). This CDR3 region has 16 residues. V was pared by 4 bases and J by 3 bases, with 18 bases between.

This chain uses TRBV6-5 with TRBJ1-5; D is ambiguous. V lost 5 bases to trimming and J lost 0 bases, with 8 bases between them. The CDR3 extends over 14 amino acids. Per the germline V gene, CDR1 is MNHEY and CDR2 is SVGAGI. CDR3 protein: CASSPRPSNQPQHF. CDR3 bases: TGTGCCAGCAGTCCCAGGCCTAGCAATCAGCCCCAGCATTTT.

The V call is TRBV28, the J call TRBJ2-7; no reliable D call. V lost 3 bases and J 1 base, leaving 7 bases between the germline ends. The CDR3 sequence is 13 residues long. From germline, CDR1 is MDHEN and CDR2 SYDVKM. The CDR3 loop reads CASSFSLSYEQYF. The CDR3 coding sequence is TGTGCCAGCAGTTTTAGTCTATCCTACGAGCAGTACTTC.

This clone came up once. The rearrangement joins TRBV15 to TRBJ2-2; a possible D gene is TRBD1 (5 bases). CDR1 is LNHNV, CDR2 YYDKDF, per germline (reference sequence). Trimming removed 0 bases at V and 5 bases at J, with 10 bases between. The CDR3 sequence is 15 residues long. This CDR3 is CATSRDRVGTGELFF. The CDR3 region has the DNA TGTGCCACCAGCAGAGACAGGGTGGGAACCGGGGAGCTGTTTTTT. Looking up the rest from reference TRBV15 and TRBJ2-2 gives the full variable domain: DAMVIQNPRYQVTQFGKPVTLSCSQTLNHNVMYWYQQKSSQAPKLLFHYYDKDFNNEADTPDNFQSRRPNTSFCFLDIRSPGLGDTAMYLCATSRDRVGTGELFFGEGSRLTVL.

This clone was counted many times. The J gene is TRBJ1-2, the V gene TRBV9; tentatively, D is TRBD1 (5 bases). The CDR3 is 13 residues long. CDR1 and CDR2 from the germline V gene are SGDLS and YYNGEE. V was pared by 6 bases and J by 6 bases, with 15 bases between. This CDR3 reads CASTPGTRHGYTF. The CDR3 coding sequence is TGTGCCAGCACCCCCGGGACCCGGCATGGCTACACCTTC.

The J gene is TRBJ2-2, the V gene TRBV4-1, with D possibly TRBD2 on 6 matching bases. V lost 1 base and J 2 bases, leaving 11 bases between the germline ends. CDR3 length equals 16 residues. Germline CDR1 reads MGHRA; CDR2 reads YSYEKL. The CDR3: CASSQVPSDNTGELFF. Written as DNA, the CDR3 is TGCGCCAGCAGCCAAGTGCCTAGCGACAACACCGGGGAGCTGTTTTTT.